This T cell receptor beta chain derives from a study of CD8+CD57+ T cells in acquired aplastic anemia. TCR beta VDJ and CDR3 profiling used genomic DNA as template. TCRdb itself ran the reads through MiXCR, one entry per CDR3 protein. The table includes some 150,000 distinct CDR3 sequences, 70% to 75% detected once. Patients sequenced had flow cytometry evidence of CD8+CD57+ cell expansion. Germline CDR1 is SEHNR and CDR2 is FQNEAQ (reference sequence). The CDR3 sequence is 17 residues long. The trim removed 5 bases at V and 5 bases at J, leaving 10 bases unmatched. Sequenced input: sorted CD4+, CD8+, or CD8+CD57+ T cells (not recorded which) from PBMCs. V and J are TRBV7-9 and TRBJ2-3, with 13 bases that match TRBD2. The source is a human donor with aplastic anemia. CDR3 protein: CASSHPTSGGRGDTQYF. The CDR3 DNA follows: TGTGCCAGCAGCCATCCGACTAGCGGGGGGCGGGGAGATACGCAGTATTTT.